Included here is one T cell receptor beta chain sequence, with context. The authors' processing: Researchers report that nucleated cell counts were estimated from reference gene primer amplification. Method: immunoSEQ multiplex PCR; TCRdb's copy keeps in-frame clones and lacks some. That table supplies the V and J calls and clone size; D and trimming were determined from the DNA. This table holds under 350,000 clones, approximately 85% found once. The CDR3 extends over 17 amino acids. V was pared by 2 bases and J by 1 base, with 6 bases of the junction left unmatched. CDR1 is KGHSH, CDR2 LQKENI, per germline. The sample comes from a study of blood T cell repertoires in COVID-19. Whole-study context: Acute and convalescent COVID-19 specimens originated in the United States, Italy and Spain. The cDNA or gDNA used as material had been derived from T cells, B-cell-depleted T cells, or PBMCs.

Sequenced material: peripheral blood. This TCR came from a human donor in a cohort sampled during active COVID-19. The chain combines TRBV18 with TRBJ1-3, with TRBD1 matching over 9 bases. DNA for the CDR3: TGTGCCAGCTCACCAGGCGTCGGACAGGGGTCTGGAAACACCATATATTTT. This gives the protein CASSPGVGQGSGNTIYF. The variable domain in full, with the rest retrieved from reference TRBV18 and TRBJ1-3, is NAGVMQNPRHLVRRRGQEARLRCSPMKGHSHVYWYRQLPEEGLKFMVYLQKENIIDESGMPKERFSAEFPKEGPSILRIQQVVRGDSAAYFCASSPGVGQGSGNTIYFGEGSWLTVV.